This paragraph covers one TCR beta chain sequence. Assignment of participants to cohorts was predicated upon participant-reported clinical history. TCRdb's copy holds only in-frame clones and misses some; the assay was immunoSEQ multiplex PCR. The sample shows about 170,000 clones, 70% to 90% of them seen only once. This entry is derived from a study of blood T cell repertoires in COVID-19. Material: PBMCs or T cells enriched from blood (not recorded which). The sequence derives from a woman between 45 and 60 years old who had recovered from COVID-19.

CDR3 protein: CASIGGQGPNQPQHF. CDR3 DNA: TGTGCCAGTATCGGGGGACAGGGTCCCAATCAGCCCCAGCATTTT. The chain carries TRBV19 and TRBJ1-5; 9 positions agree with TRBD1. This CDR3 comprises 15 residues. The germline gives CDR1 LNHDA, CDR2 SQIVND (reference sequence). The V and J ends lost 7 bases and 3 bases, in that order; junction bases with no gene match: 7.